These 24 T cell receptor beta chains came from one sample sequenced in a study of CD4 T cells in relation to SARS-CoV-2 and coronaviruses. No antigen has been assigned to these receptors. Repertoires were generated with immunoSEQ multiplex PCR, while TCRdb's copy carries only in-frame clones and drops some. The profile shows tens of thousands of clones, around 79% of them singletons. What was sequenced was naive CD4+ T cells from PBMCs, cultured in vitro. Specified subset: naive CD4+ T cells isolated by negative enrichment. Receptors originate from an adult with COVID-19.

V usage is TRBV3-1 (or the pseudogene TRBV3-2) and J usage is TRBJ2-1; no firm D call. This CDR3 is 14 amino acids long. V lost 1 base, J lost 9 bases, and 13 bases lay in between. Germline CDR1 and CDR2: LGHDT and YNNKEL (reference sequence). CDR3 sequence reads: CASSQVWSGREQFF. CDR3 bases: TGTGCCAGCAGCCAAGTCTGGTCCGGACGTGAGCAGTTCTTC.

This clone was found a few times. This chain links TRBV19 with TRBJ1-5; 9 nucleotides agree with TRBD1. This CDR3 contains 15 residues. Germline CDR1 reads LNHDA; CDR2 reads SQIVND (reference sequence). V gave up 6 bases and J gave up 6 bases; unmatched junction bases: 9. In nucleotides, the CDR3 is TGTGCCAGTAGCCTTAACAGGGGGCTGGTTCAGCCCCAGCATTTT. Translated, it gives CASSLNRGLVQPQHF.

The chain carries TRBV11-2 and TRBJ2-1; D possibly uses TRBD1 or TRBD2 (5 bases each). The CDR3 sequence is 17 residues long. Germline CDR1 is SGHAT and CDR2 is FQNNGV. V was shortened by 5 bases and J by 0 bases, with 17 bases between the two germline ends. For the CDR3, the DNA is TGTGCCAGCAGCCCAACCGACTGGGGGAGCTCCTACAATGAGCAGTTCTTC. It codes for CASSPTDWGSSYNEQFF.

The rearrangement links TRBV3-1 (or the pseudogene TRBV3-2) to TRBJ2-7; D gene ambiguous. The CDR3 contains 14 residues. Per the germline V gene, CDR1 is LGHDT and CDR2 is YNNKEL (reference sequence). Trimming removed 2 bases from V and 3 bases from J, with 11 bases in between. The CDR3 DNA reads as TGTGCCAGCAGCCAAATTGACTCCAACTACGAGCAGTACTTC. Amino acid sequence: CASSQIDSNYEQYF.

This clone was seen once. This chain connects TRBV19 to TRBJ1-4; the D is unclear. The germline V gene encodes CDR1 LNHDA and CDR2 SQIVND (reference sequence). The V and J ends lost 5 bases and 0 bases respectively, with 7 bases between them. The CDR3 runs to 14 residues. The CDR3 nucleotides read TGTGCCAGTAGTTGGACCTCAACTAATGAAAAACTGTTTTTT. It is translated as CASSWTSTNEKLFF.

The CDR3, as DNA: TGCGCCAGCAGCTTCGACAGGGGTGGCTACACCTTC. It encodes CASSFDRGGYTF. The chain employs TRBV5-1 and TRBJ1-2; TRBD1 aligns across 8 bases. Germline trimming cut 2 bases from V and 7 bases from J; bases unmatched to any gene: 1. CDR1 and CDR2 from the germline V gene are SGHRS and YFSETQ. This CDR3 has 12 amino acids.

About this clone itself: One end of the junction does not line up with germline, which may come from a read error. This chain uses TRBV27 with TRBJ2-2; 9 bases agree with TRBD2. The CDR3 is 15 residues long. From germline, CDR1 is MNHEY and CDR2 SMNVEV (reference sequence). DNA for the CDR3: TGTGCCAGCGGTTTAGCGGGAGCGAACACCGGGGAGCTGTTTTTT. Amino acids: CASGLAGANTGELFF.

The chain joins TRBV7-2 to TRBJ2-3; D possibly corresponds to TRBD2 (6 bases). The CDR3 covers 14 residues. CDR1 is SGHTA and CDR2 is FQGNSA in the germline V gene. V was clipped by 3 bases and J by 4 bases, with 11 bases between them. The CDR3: CASSFGGWADTQYF. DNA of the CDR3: TGTGCCAGCAGCTTTGGGGGGTGGGCAGATACGCAGTATTTT.

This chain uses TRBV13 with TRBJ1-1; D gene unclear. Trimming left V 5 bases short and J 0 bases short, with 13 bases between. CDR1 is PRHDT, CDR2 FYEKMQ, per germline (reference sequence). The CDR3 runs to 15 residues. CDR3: CASSLRTDMNTEAFF. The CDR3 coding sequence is TGTGCCAGCAGCCTCCGGACGGATATGAACACTGAAGCTTTCTTT.

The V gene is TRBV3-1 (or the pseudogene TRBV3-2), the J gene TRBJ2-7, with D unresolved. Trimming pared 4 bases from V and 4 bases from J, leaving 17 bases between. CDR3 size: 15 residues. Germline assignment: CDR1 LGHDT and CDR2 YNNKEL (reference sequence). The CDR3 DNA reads TGTGCCAGCAGCCCGCAAGTTAGCAGAGTTTACGAGCAGTACTTC. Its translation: CASSPQVSRVYEQYF.

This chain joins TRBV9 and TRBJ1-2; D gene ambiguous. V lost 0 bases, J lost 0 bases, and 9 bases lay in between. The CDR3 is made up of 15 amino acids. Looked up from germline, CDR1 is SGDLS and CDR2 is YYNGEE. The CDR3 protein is CASSVDVSPNYGYTF. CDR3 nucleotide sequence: TGTGCCAGCAGCGTAGACGTGAGCCCTAACTATGGCTACACCTTC.

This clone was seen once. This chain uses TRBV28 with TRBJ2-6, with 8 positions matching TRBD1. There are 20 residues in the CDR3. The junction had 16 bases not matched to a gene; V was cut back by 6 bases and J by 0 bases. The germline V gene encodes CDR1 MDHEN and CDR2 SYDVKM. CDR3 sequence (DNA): TGTGCCAGCAGGGCTACTTGGGACAGGCGAGGGGGCTCTGGGGCCAACGTCCTGACTTTC. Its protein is CASRATWDRRGGSGANVLTF.

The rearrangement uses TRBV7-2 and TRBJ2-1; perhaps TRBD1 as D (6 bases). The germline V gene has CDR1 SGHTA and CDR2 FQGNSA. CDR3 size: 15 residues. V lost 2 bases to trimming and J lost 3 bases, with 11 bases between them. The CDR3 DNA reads TGTGCCAGCAGCTTACGTCAGGGGCACTACAATGAGCAGTTCTTC. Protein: CASSLRQGHYNEQFF.

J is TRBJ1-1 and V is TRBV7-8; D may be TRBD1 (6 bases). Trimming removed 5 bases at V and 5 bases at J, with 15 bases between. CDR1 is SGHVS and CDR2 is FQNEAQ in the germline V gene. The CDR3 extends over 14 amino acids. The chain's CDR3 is CASSPREGGTEAFF. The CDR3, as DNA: TGTGCCAGCAGCCCCCGGGAAGGGGGGACTGAAGCTTTCTTT.

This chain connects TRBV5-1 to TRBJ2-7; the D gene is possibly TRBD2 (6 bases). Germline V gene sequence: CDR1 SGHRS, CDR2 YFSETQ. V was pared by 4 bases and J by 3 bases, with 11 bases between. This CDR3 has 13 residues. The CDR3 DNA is TGCGCCAGCAGCAGGACCGGGAGCTACGAGCAGTACTTC. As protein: CASSRTGSYEQYF. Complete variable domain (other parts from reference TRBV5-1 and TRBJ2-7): KAGVTQTPRYLIKTRGQQVTLSCSPISGHRSVSWYQQTPGQGLQFLFEYFSETQRNKGNFPGRFSGRQFSNSRSEMNVSTLELGDSALYLCASSRTGSYEQYFGPGTRLTVT.

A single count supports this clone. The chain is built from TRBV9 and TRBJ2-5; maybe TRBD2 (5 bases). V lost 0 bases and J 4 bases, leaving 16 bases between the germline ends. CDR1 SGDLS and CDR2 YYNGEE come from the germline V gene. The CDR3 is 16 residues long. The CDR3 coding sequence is TGTGCCAGCAGCGTAGGCGGGCGGAATTGGGGAGAGACCCAGTACTTC. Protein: CASSVGGRNWGETQYF.

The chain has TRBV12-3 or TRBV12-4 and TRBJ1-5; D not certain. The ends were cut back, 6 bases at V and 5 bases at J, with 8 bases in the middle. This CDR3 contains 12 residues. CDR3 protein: CASSRDYQPQHF. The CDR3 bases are TGTGCCAGCAGCCGAGATTATCAGCCCCAGCATTTT.

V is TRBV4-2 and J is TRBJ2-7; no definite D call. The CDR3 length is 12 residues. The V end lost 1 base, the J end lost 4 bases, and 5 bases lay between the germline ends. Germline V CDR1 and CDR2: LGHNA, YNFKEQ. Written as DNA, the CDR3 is TGTGCCAGCAGCCAAGCTGGATACGAGCAGTACTTC. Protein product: CASSQAGYEQYF.

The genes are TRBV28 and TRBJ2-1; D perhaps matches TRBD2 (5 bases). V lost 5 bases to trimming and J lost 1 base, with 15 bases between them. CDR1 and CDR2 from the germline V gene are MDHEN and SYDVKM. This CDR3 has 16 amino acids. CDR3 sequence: CASSPLGSQSYNEQFF. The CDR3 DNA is TGTGCCAGCAGTCCCTTGGGGAGTCAATCCTACAATGAGCAGTTCTTC.

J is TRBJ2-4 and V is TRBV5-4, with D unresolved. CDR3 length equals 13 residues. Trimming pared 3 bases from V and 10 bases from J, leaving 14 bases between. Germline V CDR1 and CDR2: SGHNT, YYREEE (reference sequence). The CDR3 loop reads CASSSRSSDIQYF. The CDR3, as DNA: TGTGCCAGCAGCTCCCGGTCATCCGATATTCAGTACTTC.

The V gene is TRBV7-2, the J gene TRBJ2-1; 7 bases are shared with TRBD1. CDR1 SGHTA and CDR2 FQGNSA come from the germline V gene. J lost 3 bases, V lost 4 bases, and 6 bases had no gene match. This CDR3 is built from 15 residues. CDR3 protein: CASSYDRDNYNEQFF. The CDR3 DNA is TGTGCCAGCAGCTACGACAGGGACAACTACAATGAGCAGTTCTTC.

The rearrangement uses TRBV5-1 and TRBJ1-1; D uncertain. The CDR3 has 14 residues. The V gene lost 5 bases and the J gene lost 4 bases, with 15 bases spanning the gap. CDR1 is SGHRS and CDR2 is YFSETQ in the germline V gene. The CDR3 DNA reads TGCGCCAGCAGGGGGTCCACGGCAGGCACTGAAGCTTTCTTT. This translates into CASRGSTAGTEAFF.

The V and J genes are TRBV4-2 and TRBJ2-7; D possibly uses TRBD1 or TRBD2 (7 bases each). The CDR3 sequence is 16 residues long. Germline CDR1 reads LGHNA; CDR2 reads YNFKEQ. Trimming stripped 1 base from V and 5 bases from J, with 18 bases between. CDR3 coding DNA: TGTGCCAGCAGCCAAGTGGGGGGAGGGGGCATCGACGAGCAGTACTTC. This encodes CASSQVGGGGIDEQYF.

CDR3 region: CASSEASGDGSDTQYF. The CDR3, as DNA: TGTGCCAGCAGTGAAGCTAGCGGGGATGGGTCAGATACGCAGTATTTT. The chain is built from TRBV6-1 and TRBJ2-3; 8 bases align to TRBD2. CDR3 length equals 16 residues. After removal of 0 bases from V and 4 bases from J, the junction contained 6 bases not matched to a gene. Looked up from germline, CDR1 is MNHNS and CDR2 is SASEGT.